This passage covers 22 T cell receptor beta chains from one sample sequenced in a study of T cell responses to AZD1222 COVID-19 vaccine. Some clones are missing from TCRdb's copy, which holds only in-frame ones; the method was immunoSEQ multiplex PCR. The profile covers 65,000 to 85,000 clones, with approximately 90% appearing a single time and under 13% taken by the ten largest. Specimen: peripheral blood, collected on day 0 of AZD1222 vaccination. The receptors shown here come from an adult in good health.

The rearrangement uses TRBV2 and TRBJ2-3; no clear D. The CDR3 spans 12 residues. The V and J ends lost 7 bases and 4 bases respectively, with 9 bases between them. The germline gives CDR1 SNHLY, CDR2 FYNNEI. In nucleotides, the CDR3 is TGTGCCAGCAACTGGGCCGCAGATACGCAGTATTTT. It codes for CASNWAADTQYF.

The rearrangement joins TRBV11-2 to TRBJ2-1; TRBD2 is a possible D gene (7 bases). Germline V gives CDR1 SGHAT, CDR2 FQNNGV. The V end was cut by 5 bases, the J end by 7 bases, with 18 bases between. The CDR3 loop spans 15 amino acids. CDR3 DNA sequence: TGTGCCAGCAGCCTACTACGGGGGGCCGGGAATGAGCAGTTCTTC. This encodes CASSLLRGAGNEQFF.

The rearrangement uses TRBV28 and TRBJ1-5; no definite D call. The CDR3 has 14 residues. The germline gives CDR1 MDHEN, CDR2 SYDVKM. The germline V and J ends were trimmed by 6 bases and 11 bases, with 20 bases remaining between them. The CDR3 sequence: CASRGPSPASAQHF. The CDR3 coding sequence is TGTGCCAGCAGAGGTCCCTCCCCGGCATCGGCCCAGCATTTT.

The chain carries TRBV2 and TRBJ2-5; TRBD2 is a possible D gene (5 bases). Per germline, CDR1 SNHLY and CDR2 FYNNEI. There are 13 residues in the CDR3. V was cut by 6 bases and J by 5 bases, with 13 bases left in between. CDR3 coding DNA: TGTGCCAGCAGGATGAGGGCTTCCGAGACCCAGTACTTC. Protein: CASRMRASETQYF.

V and J are TRBV10-2 and TRBJ1-4; D is uncertain. V was pared by 6 bases and J by 4 bases, with 9 bases between. This CDR3 is 13 amino acids long. Germline loops: CDR1 WSHSY, CDR2 SAAADI. The CDR3 spells CASSQANNEKLFF. DNA for the CDR3: TGCGCCAGCAGCCAGGCGAATAATGAAAAACTGTTTTTT.

The rearrangement links TRBV5-1 to TRBJ2-5; 8 positions match TRBD1. J was trimmed by 5 bases and V by 3 bases; bases with no gene match: 9. Germline V gene data show CDR1 as SGHRS and CDR2 as YFSETQ. This CDR3 comprises 15 residues. Written as DNA, the CDR3 is TGCGCCAGCAGCTATCGTCAGGGGGCCCGGGAGACCCAGTACTTC. It is translated as CASSYRQGARETQYF.

This chain joins TRBV7-2 and TRBJ2-5; no clear D gene. The germline V and J ends were trimmed by 4 bases and 0 bases, with 12 bases remaining between them. This CDR3 is 15 amino acids long. The germline V gene encodes CDR1 SGHTA and CDR2 FQGNSA. The chain's CDR3 is CASSSRTGDQETQYF. The CDR3 DNA reads as TGTGCCAGCAGCTCCCGCACCGGTGACCAAGAGACCCAGTACTTC.

This clone was detected only a few times. This chain uses TRBV9 with TRBJ2-3; D gene ambiguous. Germline V gene data show CDR1 as SGDLS and CDR2 as YYNGEE. V was trimmed by 2 bases and J by 4 bases, leaving 11 bases between them. The CDR3 contains 14 residues. As DNA, the CDR3 is TGTGCCAGCAGCGTCACACCTACCTCAGATACGCAGTATTTT. Amino acids: CASSVTPTSDTQYF. The full variable domain, in which reference TRBV9 and TRBJ2-3 provide the parts outside the CDR3, is DSGVTQTPKHLITATGQRVTLRCSPRSGDLSVYWYQQSLDQGLQFLIQYYNGEERAKGNILERFSAQQFPDLHSELNLSSLELGDSALYFCASSVTPTSDTQYFGPGTRLTVL.

The chain is built from TRBV2 and TRBJ2-7, with D hard to call. The germline CDR1 and CDR2 sequences are SNHLY and FYNNEI. The CDR3 consists of 13 residues. The V and J ends lost 5 bases and 7 bases respectively, with 15 bases between them. CDR3 region: CASSSQPLREQYF. The CDR3, as DNA: TGTGCCAGCAGTTCCCAGCCTCTACGAGAGCAGTACTTC.

The V call is TRBV7-2, the J call TRBJ1-2; no firm D call. The V gene lost 3 bases and the J gene lost 8 bases, with 10 bases spanning the gap. The CDR3 extends over 12 amino acids. CDR1 SGHTA and CDR2 FQGNSA come from the germline V gene. In DNA, the CDR3 is TGTGCCAGCAGCTTCGATCAAGGGGGCTACACCTTC. This encodes CASSFDQGGYTF.

The rearrangement joins TRBV11-2 to TRBJ2-2, with 15 bases matching TRBD2. V lost 1 base and J lost 3; bases outside the gene matches: 3. This CDR3 has 18 amino acids. In germline, CDR1 is SGHAT, CDR2 FQNNGV. The CDR3: CASSLVGLAGGYTGELFF. CDR3 DNA sequence: TGTGCCAGCAGCTTAGTGGGACTAGCGGGGGGATACACCGGGGAGCTGTTTTTT.

This chain links TRBV18 with TRBJ1-2; D not resolved. This CDR3 is built from 15 residues. V lost 1 base and J lost 6, with 15 bases in between. The germline CDR1 and CDR2 sequences are KGHSH and LQKENI. CDR3 loop: CASSPQSNSPNGYTF. Here the CDR3 DNA reads TGTGCCAGCTCACCACAGTCGAATTCTCCCAATGGCTACACCTTC.

The chain couples TRBV18 to TRBJ2-1, with TRBD1 identical over 7 bases. Germline-derived CDR1 and CDR2 are KGHSH and LQKENI. V shed 5 bases, J shed 7 bases, and the junction held 5 bases outside the gene matches. The length of the CDR3 is 13 residues. This chain's CDR3 is CASSSGQWNEQFF. CDR3 bases: TGTGCCAGCTCATCGGGACAGTGGAATGAGCAGTTCTTC. The full variable domain, rest sourced from reference TRBV18 and TRBJ2-1, is NAGVMQNPRHLVRRRGQEARLRCSPMKGHSHVYWYRQLPEEGLKFMVYLQKENIIDESGMPKERFSAEFPKEGPSILRIQQVVRGDSAAYFCASSSGQWNEQFFGPGTRLTVL.

The J gene is TRBJ2-1, the V gene TRBV5-1; TRBD2 matches 9 bases. V shed 0 bases and J 7 bases; nucleotides not matched to a gene: 8. The CDR3 covers 16 residues. From germline, CDR1 is SGHRS and CDR2 YFSETQ. The CDR3 region is CASSLEGSGGRNEQFF. The DNA for the CDR3 is TGCGCCAGCAGCTTGGAGGGTAGCGGGGGAAGGAATGAGCAGTTCTTC.

This clone was seen once. V and J are TRBV7-9 and TRBJ2-5; D gene uncertain. The CDR3 runs 13 residues. Germline-derived CDR1 and CDR2 are SEHNR and FQNEAQ (reference sequence). The V gene lost 2 bases and the J gene lost 5 bases, with 9 bases spanning the gap. The CDR3 reads CASSLMQRETQYF. In DNA form, the CDR3 reads TGTGCCAGCAGCTTAATGCAAAGGGAGACCCAGTACTTC.

The rearrangement links TRBV6-5 to TRBJ1-1; 7 positions match TRBD1. The V segment lost 4 bases and the J segment 9 bases; nucleotides outside the gene matches: 2. CDR1 is MNHEY, CDR2 SVGAGI, per germline. The CDR3 is 11 residues long. CDR3 nucleotides: TGTGCCAGCAGTTCGACAGGGAAAGCTTTCTTT. Its protein is CASSSTGKAFF.

The chain combines TRBV5-6 with TRBJ2-1; TRBD2 matches 7 bases. CDR3 size: 15 residues. CDR1 and CDR2 (germline): SGHDT, YYEEEE. V was pared by 4 bases and J by 4 bases, with 8 bases of the junction left unmatched. The CDR3 sequence is CASSRGVGGYNEQFF. The CDR3 DNA reads as TGTGCCAGCAGCAGGGGTGTGGGAGGGTACAATGAGCAGTTCTTC.

The chain links TRBV6-1 to TRBJ1-5, with D maybe TRBD1 (5 bases). The CDR3 is 18 amino acids. V gave up 4 bases and J gave up 4 bases, with 23 bases separating them. Per germline, CDR1 MNHNS and CDR2 SASEGT. The CDR3 here is CASSGGRARQGGNQPQHF. The CDR3 region has the DNA TGTGCCAGCAGTGGGGGTAGGGCCCGGCAGGGAGGTAATCAGCCCCAGCATTTT.

The DNA for the CDR3 is TGTGCCAGCAGCAAAGGAGTAGGGCTAACTAATGAAAAACTGTTTTTT. Protein product: CASSKGVGLTNEKLFF. The genes are TRBV21-1 and TRBJ1-4. TRBV21-1 is marked as a pseudogene. This CDR3 is built from 16 residues.

The chain recombines TRBV11-2 with TRBJ2-2; maybe TRBD1 (6 bases). Germline V gene data show CDR1 as SGHAT and CDR2 as FQNNGV. The V end was cut by 5 bases, the J end by 5 bases, with 12 bases between. The CDR3 runs 14 residues. The DNA of the CDR3 is TGTGCCAGCAGCGCACACAGGGAGACCGGGGAGCTGTTTTTT. Amino acids: CASSAHRETGELFF.

The chain employs TRBV7-7 and TRBJ1-6; the D gene is possibly TRBD1 (5 bases). The CDR3 extends over 13 amino acids. Germline CDR1 reads SSHAT; CDR2 reads FNYEAQ (reference sequence). V was pared by 6 bases and J by 14 bases, with 17 bases between. Here the CDR3 DNA reads TGTGCCAGCAGAACTTACGGGGGGATGTCCCTCCACTTT. It is translated as CASRTYGGMSLHF. Looking up the rest from reference TRBV7-7 and TRBJ1-6 gives the full variable domain: GAGVSQSPRYKVTKRGQDVTLRCDPISSHATLYWYQQALGQGPEFLTYFNYEAQPDKSGLPSDRFSAERPEGSISTLTIQRTEQRDSAMYRCASRTYGGMSLHFGNGTRLTVT.

The chain employs TRBV5-4 and TRBJ2-2; D ambiguous. Trimming shortened V by 0 bases and J by 1 base, and 7 bases separated the two germline ends. Germline V lookup: CDR1 SGHNT, CDR2 YYREEE (reference sequence). The length of the CDR3 is 15 residues. The CDR3: CASSLDLWNTGELFF. CDR3 in DNA: TGTGCCAGCAGCTTGGACCTATGGAACACCGGGGAGCTGTTTTTT.